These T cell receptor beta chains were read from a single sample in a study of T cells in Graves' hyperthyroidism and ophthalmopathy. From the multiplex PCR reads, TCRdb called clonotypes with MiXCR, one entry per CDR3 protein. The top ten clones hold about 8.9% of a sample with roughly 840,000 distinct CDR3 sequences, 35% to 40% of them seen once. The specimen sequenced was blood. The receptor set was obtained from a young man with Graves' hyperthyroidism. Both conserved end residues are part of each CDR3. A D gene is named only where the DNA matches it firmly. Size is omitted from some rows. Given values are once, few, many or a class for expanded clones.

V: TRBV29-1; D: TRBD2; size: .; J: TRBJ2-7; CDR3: CSALRGGQGYEQYF; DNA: TGCAGCGCTCTACGCGGGGGGCAGGGGTACGAGCAGTACTTC
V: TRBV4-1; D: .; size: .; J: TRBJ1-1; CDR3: CASSQEGRASTEAFF; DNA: TGCGCCAGCAGCCAAGAAGGGAGGGCTAGCACTGAAGCTTTCTTT
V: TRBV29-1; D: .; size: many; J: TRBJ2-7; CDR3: CSGASSYEQYF; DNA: TGCAGCGGGGCGAGCTCCTACGAGCAGTACTTC
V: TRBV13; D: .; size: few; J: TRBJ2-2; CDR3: CASSPPGLGRRAGELFF; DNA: TGTGCCAGCAGTCCACCAGGGCTCGGGCGCCGGGCCGGGGAGCTGTTTTTT
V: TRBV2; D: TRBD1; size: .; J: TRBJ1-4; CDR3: CATTTGSLEKLFF; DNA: TGTGCCACCACGACAGGGTCCTTAGAAAAACTGTTTTTT
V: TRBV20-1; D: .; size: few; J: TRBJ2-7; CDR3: CSARDLKSYEQYF; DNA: TGCAGTGCTCGGGACTTGAAATCCTACGAGCAGTACTTC
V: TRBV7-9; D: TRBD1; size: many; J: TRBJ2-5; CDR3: CASSFQGAGGETQYF; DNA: TGTGCCAGCAGCTTTCAGGGGGCAGGCGGAGAGACCCAGTACTTC
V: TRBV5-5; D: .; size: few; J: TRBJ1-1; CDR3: CASSNRDGSMNTEAFF; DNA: TGTGCCAGCAGCAACCGGGACGGATCGATGAACACTGAAGCTTTCTTT
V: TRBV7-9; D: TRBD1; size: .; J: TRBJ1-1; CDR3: CASSFGTGATMNTEAFF; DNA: TGTGCCAGCAGCTTCGGGACAGGGGCCACTATGAACACTGAAGCTTTCTTT
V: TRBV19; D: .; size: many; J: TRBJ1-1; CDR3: CASRGGNTEAFF; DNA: TGTGCCAGTAGAGGGGGTAACACTGAAGCTTTCTTT
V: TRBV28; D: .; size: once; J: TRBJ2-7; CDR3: CASSWSDYEQYF; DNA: TGTGCCAGCAGTTGGTCGGACTACGAGCAGTACTTC
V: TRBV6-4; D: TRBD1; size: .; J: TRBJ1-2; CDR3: CASSYRDRPQGHTF; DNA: TGTGCCAGCAGTTACCGGGACAGACCCCAAGGCCACACCTTC
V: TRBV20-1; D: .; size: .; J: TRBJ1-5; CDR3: CSASLRELQPQHF; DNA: TGCAGTGCTAGTTTAAGGGAGCTTCAGCCCCAGCATTTT
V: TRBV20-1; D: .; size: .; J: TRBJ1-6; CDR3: CSARPGEYNSPLHF; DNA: TGCAGTGCTAGGCCTGGGGAATATAATTCACCCCTCCACTTT
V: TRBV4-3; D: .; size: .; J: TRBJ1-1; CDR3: CASSQDRQMNTEAFF; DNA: TGCGCCAGCAGCCAAGATCGACAGATGAACACTGAAGCTTTCTTT
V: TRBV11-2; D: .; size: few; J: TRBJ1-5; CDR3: CASSSGERQPQHF; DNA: TGTGCCAGCAGCTCCGGAGAGCGTCAGCCCCAGCATTTT
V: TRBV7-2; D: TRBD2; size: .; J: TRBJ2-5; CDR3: CASSPGLAGGGGKTQYF; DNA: TGTGCCAGCAGCCCTGGACTAGCGGGAGGTGGTGGGAAGACCCAGTACTTC
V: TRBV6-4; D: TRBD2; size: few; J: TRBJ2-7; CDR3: CASSDGFAGAFEQYF; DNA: TGTGCCAGCAGTGACGGTTTTGCGGGAGCGTTCGAGCAGTACTTC
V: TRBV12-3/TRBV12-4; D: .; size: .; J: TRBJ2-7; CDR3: CASSLSGNGREQYF; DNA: TGTGCCAGCAGTTTATCGGGGAACGGTCGGGAGCAGTACTTC
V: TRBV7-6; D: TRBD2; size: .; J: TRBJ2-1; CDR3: CASAGLAGFRNEQFF; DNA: TGTGCCAGTGCCGGACTAGCGGGGTTTAGGAATGAGCAGTTCTTC
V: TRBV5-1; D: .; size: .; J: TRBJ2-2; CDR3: CASSPGATNTGELFF; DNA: TGCGCCAGCAGCCCGGGGGCGACGAACACCGGGGAGCTGTTTTTT
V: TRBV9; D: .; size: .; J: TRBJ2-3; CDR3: CASSVDAGADTQYF; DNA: TGTGCCAGCAGCGTAGACGCAGGGGCTGATACGCAGTATTTT
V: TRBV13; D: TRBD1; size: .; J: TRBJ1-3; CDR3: CASSLWTGGSSGNTIYF; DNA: TGTGCCAGCAGCTTATGGACAGGGGGCAGCTCTGGAAACACCATATATTTT
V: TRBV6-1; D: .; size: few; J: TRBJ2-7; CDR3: CASSGQVYEQYF; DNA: TGTGCCAGCAGTGGCCAGGTATACGAGCAGTACTTC
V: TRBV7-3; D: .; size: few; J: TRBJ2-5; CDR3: CASSTGGFQETQYF; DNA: TGTGCCAGCAGCACCGGGGGATTCCAAGAGACCCAGTACTTC
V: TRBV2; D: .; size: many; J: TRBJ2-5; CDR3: CASSEERFQETQYF; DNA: TGTGCCAGCAGTGAAGAGCGGTTCCAAGAGACCCAGTACTTC
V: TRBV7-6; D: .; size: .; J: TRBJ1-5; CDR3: CASRPGGGRTGEPQHF; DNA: TGTGCCAGCAGGCCGGGGGGGGGCAGGACCGGGGAGCCCCAGCATTTT
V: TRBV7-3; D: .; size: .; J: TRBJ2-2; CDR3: CASSPSGVNTGELFF; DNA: TGTGCCAGCAGCCCTTCGGGTGTGAACACCGGGGAGCTGTTTTTT